Below, 27 T cell receptor beta chains from the same sample are listed, as sequenced in a study of T-cell reconstitution after alpha-beta-depleted transplantation in children. During its preparation, the TCRbeta library received unique molecular identifiers. Via MiXCR, TCRdb re-called the PCR reads, giving one row per CDR3 protein. The table lists some 200,000 distinct CDR3 sequences, 8.5% to 10% of them singletons. Sequences were derived from PBMCs from the stem cell graft donor, sampled from the stem cell graft. These receptors all come from a human donor who donated a stem cell graft to a child with acute lymphoblastic leukemia.

The chain combines TRBV12-3 or TRBV12-4 with TRBJ2-2, with D possibly being TRBD2 (5 bases). V lost 7 bases and J 4 bases, leaving 16 bases between the germline ends. The CDR3 contains 15 residues. Here the CDR3 DNA reads TGTGCCAGCAACGCCGATAGAACTAGCACCGGGGAGCTGTTTTTT. The encoded protein is CASNADRTSTGELFF.

This clonotype was recorded a few times. The J gene is TRBJ1-5, the V gene TRBV12-3 or TRBV12-4; 10 positions agree with TRBD1. The CDR3 runs 21 residues. The V gene end was trimmed by 3 bases and the J gene end by 0 bases; junction bases not matched to a gene: 17. This chain's CDR3 is CASSFRSISGTGAYSNQPQHF. The CDR3 region has the DNA TGTGCCAGCAGTTTTCGGTCAATATCCGGGACAGGGGCTTATAGCAATCAGCCCCAGCATTTT.

This clonotype came up many times. This chain uses TRBV11-1 with TRBJ1-1; D may be TRBD1 (5 bases). The CDR3 sequence is 18 residues long. Germline CDR1 and CDR2: SGHAT and FQDESV (reference sequence). The germline V and J ends were trimmed by 0 bases and 0 bases, with 17 bases remaining between them. The CDR3 DNA reads TGTGCCAGCAGCTTAGCGGGGTTGGGGGAATTCATGAACACTGAAGCTTTCTTT. This codes for CASSLAGLGEFMNTEAFF.

This clonotype has just a few counts. This chain uses TRBV2 with TRBJ1-4; D is uncertain. The germline CDR1 and CDR2 sequences are SNHLY and FYNNEI. The ends were cut back, 4 bases at V and 7 bases at J, with 4 bases in the middle. The CDR3 spans 11 residues. The CDR3 nucleotides are TGTGCCAGCAGTGTACGTGAAAAACTGTTTTTT. Protein sequence: CASSVREKLFF.

The chain has TRBV29-1 and TRBJ2-5; no clear D. Germline CDR1 SQVTM, CDR2 ANQGSEA. This CDR3 region has 12 residues. V was cut by 3 bases and J by 1 base, with 6 bases left in between. CDR3 in DNA: TGCAGCGTTGATTTGCCCCAAGAGACCCAGTACTTC. Protein sequence: CSVDLPQETQYF.

This clonotype appeared a few times. The chain carries TRBV5-1 and TRBJ1-2; 7 bases match TRBD1. J was trimmed by 4 bases and V by 0 bases; bases with no gene match: 3. The CDR3 runs 14 residues. Germline assignment: CDR1 SGHRS and CDR2 YFSETQ. The chain's CDR3 is CASSLGRDSYGYTF. As DNA, the CDR3 is TGCGCCAGCAGCTTGGGCAGGGACAGCTATGGCTACACCTTC.

This clonotype was seen ten or more times. This sequence joins TRBV10-3 and TRBJ2-3; 9 bases fit TRBD1. V lost 10 bases to trimming and J lost 3 bases; unmatched junction nucleotides: 11. The germline V gene has CDR1 ENHRY and CDR2 SYGVKD. There are 15 residues in the CDR3. DNA of the CDR3: TGTGCCAGTGGACAGGGGCGGACGGAGACAGATACGCAGTATTTT. This codes for CASGQGRTETDTQYF.

The V gene is TRBV27, the J gene TRBJ1-2; unclear D gene. The CDR3 runs to 11 residues. Trimming removed 8 bases from V and 6 bases from J, with 10 bases in between. Germline-derived CDR1 and CDR2 are MNHEY and SMNVEV (reference sequence). CDR3 DNA: TGTGCCAGCGGGGTGATCGATGGCTACACCTTC. Translating gives CASGVIDGYTF.

This clonotype showed up just a few times. As DNA, the CDR3 is TGTGCCAGCAGTCCTACTTACAGCGGAGGCAATCAGCCCCAGCATTTT. As protein: CASSPTYSGGNQPQHF. The chain joins TRBV6-2 or TRBV6-3 to TRBJ1-5; D is undetermined. The CDR3 contains 16 residues. Germline CDR1 and CDR2: MNHEY and SVGEGT. The V end was cut by 5 bases, the J end by 2 bases, with 16 bases between.

This clonotype occurred many times. The chain has TRBV12-3 or TRBV12-4 and TRBJ1-3; D gene uncertain. The CDR3 extends over 13 amino acids. V was shortened by 3 bases and J by 3 bases, with 6 bases between the two germline ends. CDR3 DNA sequence: TGTGCCAGCAGTTTGGACCTTGGAAACACCATATATTTT. It specifies CASSLDLGNTIYF.

This clonotype was seen a handful of times. This chain uses TRBV5-8 with TRBJ2-7; D unclear. Trimming removed 1 base from V and 2 bases from J, with 10 bases in between. The CDR3 runs 14 residues. Germline lookup yields CDR1 SGHTS and CDR2 YDEGEE. The CDR3 here is CASSLWSVPYEQYF. The CDR3 DNA is TGTGCCAGCAGCTTGTGGTCAGTTCCCTACGAGCAGTACTTC.

This clonotype was seen a few times. V is TRBV10-3 and J is TRBJ2-5; 7 nucleotides align to TRBD1. CDR3 length: 14 residues. Looked up from germline, CDR1 is ENHRY and CDR2 is SYGVKD. Losses at the gene ends were 6 bases for V and 2 bases for J; bases not matched to a gene: 6. The CDR3 spells CAISLRQGQETQYF. The CDR3 bases are TGTGCCATCAGCTTACGACAGGGTCAAGAGACCCAGTACTTC.

The genes are TRBV12-3 or TRBV12-4 and TRBJ1-1; 8 nucleotides align to TRBD1. CDR3 size: 15 residues. V lost 3 bases, J lost 1 base, and 4 bases stayed unmatched. The CDR3 bases are TGTGCCAGCAGTTTCCCAGGGGGCCGGAACACTGAAGCTTTCTTT. Its protein product is CASSFPGGRNTEAFF.

This clonotype came up a few times. This sequence joins TRBV2 and TRBJ1-6; no clear D gene. The V gene's germline CDR1 is SNHLY and CDR2 FYNNEI. V was trimmed by 4 bases and J by 0 bases, leaving 7 bases between them. There are 15 residues in the CDR3. This CDR3 is CASSAASSYNSPLHF. In DNA form, the CDR3 reads TGTGCCAGCAGTGCCGCTAGCTCCTATAATTCACCCCTCCACTTT.

This clonotype was picked up a small number of times. The chain recombines TRBV19 with TRBJ1-1, with D unresolved. Germline lookup yields CDR1 LNHDA and CDR2 SQIVND (reference sequence). The CDR3 consists of 14 residues. V was pared by 3 bases and J by 1 base, with 9 bases between. CDR3 loop: CASSIWSQNTEAFF. The CDR3 DNA reads as TGTGCCAGTAGTATCTGGTCCCAGAACACTGAAGCTTTCTTT.

This clonotype occurred once. This chain uses TRBV7-9 with TRBJ2-7; a possible D gene is TRBD2 (7 bases). V lost 5 bases to trimming and J lost 4 bases, with 18 bases between them. This CDR3 contains 15 residues. The germline CDR1 and CDR2 sequences are SEHNR and FQNEAQ (reference sequence). The chain's CDR3 is CASSPRGGGPYEQYF. The CDR3 DNA sequence: TGTGCCAGCAGCCCCCGTGGGGGGGGGCCGTACGAGCAGTACTTC.

This clonotype was counted many times. This chain joins TRBV7-2 and TRBJ2-3; 12 bases are shared with TRBD2. After removal of 7 bases from V and 4 bases from J, the junction contained 6 bases not matched to a gene. The CDR3 totals 15 residues. CDR1 SGHTA and CDR2 FQGNSA come from the germline V gene. The CDR3 region is CASTSGGAGADTQYF. CDR3 coding DNA: TGTGCCAGCACTAGCGGGGGGGCTGGAGCAGATACGCAGTATTTT. The full variable domain, with the rest looked up from reference TRBV7-2 and TRBJ2-3, is GAGVSQSPSNKVTEKGKDVELRCDPISGHTALYWYRQSLGQGLEFLIYFQGNSAPDKSGLPSDRFSAERTGGSVSTLTIQRTQQEDSAVYLCASTSGGAGADTQYFGPGTRLTVL.

V is TRBV5-1 and J is TRBJ2-7; 13 bases are shared with TRBD2. Germline V lookup: CDR1 SGHRS, CDR2 YFSETQ. CDR3 size: 22 residues. The junction had 22 bases not matched to a gene; V was cut back by 0 bases and J by 4 bases. In DNA form, the CDR3 reads TGCGCCAGCAGCTTGGGGGAACATGGGACTAGCGGGAATTCGGGGGAGAGGTACGAGCAGTACTTC. It yields the protein CASSLGEHGTSGNSGERYEQYF.

This clonotype was picked up a small number of times. The chain uses TRBV5-5 and TRBJ1-4; no reliable D call. From germline, CDR1 is SGHKS and CDR2 YYEKEE (reference sequence). V was shortened by 0 bases and J by 5 bases, with 17 bases between the two germline ends. CDR3 length: 17 residues. The CDR3 sequence: CASSLALIASRNEKLFF. The CDR3 DNA sequence: TGTGCCAGCAGCTTGGCTCTCATAGCAAGTAGGAATGAAAAACTGTTTTTT.

In its sample, this clonotype was seen a few times. CDR3 bases: TGTGCCAGCAGTTATGGCAACAATCAGCCCCAGCATTTT. This sequence encodes CASSYGNNQPQHF. V gene TRBV6-2 or TRBV6-3 combines with J gene TRBJ1-5, with D uncertain. Trimming shortened V by 3 bases and J by 3 bases, and 6 bases separated the two germline ends. From germline, CDR1 is MNHEY and CDR2 SVGEGT. The CDR3 is 13 residues long.

This clonotype was recorded at least ten times. The chain is built from TRBV10-3 and TRBJ2-7; TRBD1 matches at 9 bases. The trim removed 3 bases at V and 6 bases at J, leaving 9 bases unmatched. The CDR3 sequence is 15 residues long. Germline values: CDR1 ENHRY, CDR2 SYGVKD. DNA of the CDR3: TGTGCCATCAGTGAACGCCCGGGACAGGGAGGCGAGCAGTACTTC. It encodes CAISERPGQGGEQYF.

This clonotype showed up just a few times. The CDR3 region is CSVGGGLVYTF. The DNA of the CDR3 is TGCAGCGTTGGGGGGGGACTGGTCTACACCTTC. The chain recombines TRBV29-1 with TRBJ1-2, with D possibly TRBD1 on 5 matching bases. CDR1 is SQVTM, CDR2 ANQGSEA, per germline. This CDR3 has 11 residues. The V end lost 4 bases, the J end lost 10 bases, and 13 bases lay between the germline ends.

The table lists this clonotype with many counts. The chain is built from TRBV20-1 and TRBJ2-7; D is undetermined. Trimming took 0 bases from V and 0 from J, leaving 12 bases between them. CDR1 is DFQATT and CDR2 is SNEGSKA in the germline V gene (reference sequence). The CDR3 spans 15 residues. The CDR3 DNA follows: TGCAGTGCTAGAGATACCGAAGTCTTCTCCTACGAGCAGTACTTC. This codes for CSARDTEVFSYEQYF.

CDR3 sequence (DNA): TGTGCCAGCAGCCTCGAGGACAGGGGCCAAGAGACCCAGTACTTC. It encodes CASSLEDRGQETQYF. J is TRBJ2-5 and V is TRBV9, with 9 bases fitting TRBD1. With V trimmed by 4 bases and J by 1 base, 5 bases remained unmatched. The CDR3 is made up of 15 amino acids. Per germline, CDR1 SGDLS and CDR2 YYNGEE.

The chain recombines TRBV15 with TRBJ2-7; TRBD2 might be the D (6 bases). CDR3 size: 14 residues. V lost 0 bases and J 5 bases, leaving 11 bases between the germline ends. Germline CDR1 is LNHNV and CDR2 is YYDKDF (reference sequence). The CDR3 DNA reads as TGTGCCACCAGCAGAGATGGCAGGGAGGACGAGCAGTACTTC. Its translation is CATSRDGREDEQYF. Combining the CDR3 with reference TRBV15 and TRBJ2-7 gives the whole variable domain DAMVIQNPRYQVTQFGKPVTLSCSQTLNHNVMYWYQQKSSQAPKLLFHYYDKDFNNEADTPDNFQSRRPNTSFCFLDIRSPGLGDTAMYLCATSRDGREDEQYFGPGTRLTVT.

Relative to its sample, this clonotype is medium-sized. Here the CDR3 reads CASSLTAQGATGANVLTF. In DNA form, the CDR3 reads TGCGCCAGCAGCTTGACCGCGCAGGGGGCAACTGGGGCCAACGTCCTGACTTTC. This chain uses TRBV5-1 with TRBJ2-6; TRBD1 agrees at 8 bases. The CDR3 has 18 amino acids. V gave up 1 base and J gave up 2 bases; unmatched junction bases: 8. Germline V lookup: CDR1 SGHRS, CDR2 YFSETQ.

V is TRBV5-1 and J is TRBJ1-1; D is unclear. The germline V gene has CDR1 SGHRS and CDR2 YFSETQ. This CDR3 has 18 residues. V was pared by 0 bases and J by 0 bases, with 18 bases between. In nucleotides, the CDR3 is TGCGCCAGCAGCTTGGCTGGGTTATCGAGGAGCTTGAACACTGAAGCTTTCTTT. Amino acid sequence: CASSLAGLSRSLNTEAFF.